Presented here are 30 T cell receptor beta chains from one specimen sequenced in a study of T cell changes during pregnancy in multiple sclerosis. The protocol was immunoSEQ multiplex PCR, while the TCRdb copy is restricted to in-frame clones and leaves out a portion. The sample holds around 60,000 clones, roughly 90% seen once. Sequenced here: peripheral blood, sampled in the first trimester of pregnancy. The source of these receptors is a female donor with multiple sclerosis, enrolled in a pregnancy study.

V gene TRBV27 combines with J gene TRBJ2-7, with D tentatively TRBD1 (5 bases). Between the trimmed V and J ends, which lost 4 bases and 2 bases, there was a span of 9 bases. CDR3 size: 13 residues. The germline gives CDR1 MNHEY, CDR2 SMNVEV (reference sequence). In nucleotides, the CDR3 is TGTGCCAGCAGTTGGGGCCAGACCTACGAGCAGTACTTC. Translation: CASSWGQTYEQYF.

V and J are TRBV4-2 and TRBJ2-1, with 11 bases lining up with TRBD2. The V gene end was trimmed by 2 bases and the J gene end by 0 bases; junction bases not matched to a gene: 9. The CDR3 covers 19 residues. Germline V lookup: CDR1 LGHNA, CDR2 YNFKEQ. CDR3 sequence (DNA): TGTGCCAGCAGCCAACCGGGACTAGCGGAACCGAGCTCCTACAATGAGCAGTTCTTC. Amino acids: CASSQPGLAEPSSYNEQFF.

The sample holds a few counts of this clone. The genes are TRBV25-1 and TRBJ1-1; 8 bases align to TRBD1. CDR1 and CDR2 from the germline V gene are MGHDK and SYGVNS. J lost 12 bases, V lost 7 bases, and 16 bases had no gene match. The CDR3 runs 14 residues. CDR3 region: CASTESLMDRATFF. CDR3 bases: TGTGCCAGCACCGAATCTCTTATGGACAGGGCAACTTTCTTT. Looking up the rest from reference TRBV25-1 and TRBJ1-1 gives the full variable domain: EADIYQTPRYLVIGTGKKITLECSQTMGHDKMYWYQQDPGMELHLIHYSYGVNSTEKGDLSSESTVSRIRTEHFPLTLESARPSHTSQYLCASTESLMDRATFFGQGTRLTVV.

As DNA, the CDR3 is TGTGCCAGCAGTGACCTAGCGGGAGTCCAAGAGACCCAGTACTTC. The encoded protein is CASSDLAGVQETQYF. The chain carries TRBV28 and TRBJ2-5, with 10 bases identical to TRBD2. CDR1 and CDR2 from the germline V gene are MDHEN and SYDVKM. The CDR3 length is 15 residues. V lost 5 bases and J lost 1; bases outside the gene matches: 4.

The chain employs TRBV5-1 and TRBJ2-5, with 16 nucleotides matching TRBD2. The V gene end was trimmed by 4 bases and the J gene end by 5 bases; junction bases not matched to a gene: 14. The CDR3 length is 19 residues. The germline V gene has CDR1 SGHRS and CDR2 YFSETQ. This CDR3 is CASSPGLAGGPAVPETQYF. CDR3 sequence (DNA): TGCGCCAGCAGCCCGGGACTAGCGGGAGGGCCAGCCGTGCCGGAGACCCAGTACTTC. The whole variable domain, filled in from reference TRBV5-1 and TRBJ2-5, reads KAGVTQTPRYLIKTRGQQVTLSCSPISGHRSVSWYQQTPGQGLQFLFEYFSETQRNKGNFPGRFSGRQFSNSRSEMNVSTLELGDSALYLCASSPGLAGGPAVPETQYFGPGTRLLVL.

The chain combines TRBV27 with TRBJ2-2; weak D call: TRBD1 (5 bases). Trimming stripped 5 bases from V and 5 bases from J, with 9 bases between. CDR3 length: 13 residues. CDR1 and CDR2 from the germline V gene are MNHEY and SMNVEV (reference sequence). DNA for the CDR3: TGTGCCAGCAGTCTCAGACAGACCGGGGAGCTGTTTTTT. Translated, it gives CASSLRQTGELFF.

The rearrangement uses TRBV7-2 and TRBJ2-5, with D possibly matching TRBD2 (6 bases). CDR1 and CDR2 (germline): SGHTA, FQGNSA. Trimming left V 1 base short and J 5 bases short, with 11 bases between. The CDR3 is 14 amino acids. The CDR3, as DNA: TGTGCCAGCAGCTTAGTAGGAGGGAGGGAGACCCAGTACTTC. Amino acid sequence: CASSLVGGRETQYF.

The chain joins TRBV6-1 to TRBJ1-5; 9 bases fit TRBD1. This CDR3 has 17 amino acids. J lost 1 base, V lost 4 bases, and 8 bases had no gene match. Germline loops: CDR1 MNHNS, CDR2 SASEGT. The CDR3 coding sequence is TGTGCCAGCAGTGGGTTAGGGACAGGGATGAGCAATCAGCCCCAGCATTTT. This codes for CASSGLGTGMSNQPQHF.

Remarks on this clone: A clone one base away is much larger, so this may be a read error. The chain employs TRBV5-1 and TRBJ1-2, with 8 bases lining up with TRBD1. Per the germline V gene, CDR1 is SGHRS and CDR2 is YFSETQ. The CDR3 spans 15 residues. CDR3 in amino acids: CAGSLGDRTAYGYTF. CDR3 in DNA: TGCGCCGGCAGCTTGGGGGACAGGACAGCCTATGGCTACACCTTC.

The V call is TRBV30, the J call TRBJ2-5; D is possibly TRBD1 (5 bases). The CDR3 spans 12 residues. The V gene lost 6 bases and the J gene lost 2 bases, with 10 bases spanning the gap. Germline V gene data show CDR1 as GTSNPN and CDR2 as SVGIG (reference sequence). The CDR3 bases are TGTGCCTGCGCCCCAGGGCAAGAGACCCAGTACTTC. This codes for CACAPGQETQYF.

V usage is TRBV7-9 and J usage is TRBJ2-1; 7 nucleotides line up with TRBD2. The CDR3 loop spans 14 amino acids. Germline V gene lookup returns CDR1 SEHNR and CDR2 FQNEAQ (reference sequence). Germline trimming cut 4 bases from V and 8 bases from J; bases unmatched to any gene: 8. The CDR3 DNA sequence: TGTGCCAGCAGCTCCAAGACTAGCTGGGATGAGCAGTTCTTC. Translated, it gives CASSSKTSWDEQFF.

This chain links TRBV27 with TRBJ1-1; D remains unclear. This CDR3 comprises 12 residues. Trimming removed 3 bases from V and 10 bases from J, with 12 bases in between. CDR1 is MNHEY and CDR2 is SMNVEV in the germline V gene (reference sequence). The CDR3 region has the DNA TGTGCCAGCAGTTTTTTAGGGAGCGGAGCTTTCTTT. It encodes CASSFLGSGAFF.

The chain couples TRBV27 to TRBJ2-5; possible D gene TRBD2, 7 bases. CDR1 and CDR2 (germline): MNHEY, SMNVEV (reference sequence). Trimming removed 5 bases at V and 4 bases at J, with 17 bases between. The length of the CDR3 is 15 residues. The CDR3 reads CASSLLGGGRETQYF. The CDR3 nucleotides are TGTGCCAGCAGTCTCCTAGGGGGGGGGAGAGAGACCCAGTACTTC.

This rearrangement joins TRBV13 to TRBJ1-2; TRBD1 is a possible D gene (5 bases). The CDR3 has 14 residues. The ends were cut back, 5 bases at V and 6 bases at J, with 16 bases in the middle. Germline loops: CDR1 PRHDT, CDR2 FYEKMQ (reference sequence). The DNA of the CDR3 is TGTGCCAGCAGCCCCCGCGGGGGTGTGGATGGCTACACCTTC. Its translation: CASSPRGGVDGYTF.

The chain is built from TRBV29-1 and TRBJ2-3, with 12 nucleotides matching TRBD2. V shed 4 bases, J shed 12 bases, and the junction held 17 bases outside the gene matches. This CDR3 region has 16 residues. Germline lookup yields CDR1 SQVTM and CDR2 ANQGSEA. CDR3 nucleotides: TGCAGCGTTGTCCGGATTTGGACTAGCGGGACTCCATCCCAGTATTTT. Protein product: CSVVRIWTSGTPSQYF.

The V gene is TRBV6-5, the J gene TRBJ1-2; 9 nucleotides match TRBD1. The CDR3 totals 15 residues. J was trimmed by 3 bases and V by 7 bases; bases with no gene match: 9. Per germline, CDR1 MNHEY and CDR2 SVGAGI. CDR3 DNA: TGTGCCAGCACCGATTACAGGGGGCGCGACTATGGCTACACCTTC. This sequence encodes CASTDYRGRDYGYTF.

This clone was recorded once. The rearrangement uses TRBV18 and TRBJ2-3, with 14 nucleotides matching TRBD2. From germline, CDR1 is KGHSH and CDR2 LQKENI. After removal of 3 bases from V and 3 bases from J, the junction contained 2 bases not matched to a gene. The CDR3 has 16 amino acids. The CDR3 nucleotides are TGTGCCAGCTCACCGGGGACTAGCGGGAGAACAGATACGCAGTATTTT. Its protein is CASSPGTSGRTDTQYF.

The chain links TRBV6-5 to TRBJ2-5; D ambiguous. The CDR3 has 13 amino acids. V lost 1 base to trimming and J lost 1 base, with 4 bases between them. The germline CDR1 and CDR2 sequences are MNHEY and SVGAGI. The CDR3 coding sequence is TGTGCCAGCAGTTACTTCATCCAAGAGACCCAGTACTTC. It codes for CASSYFIQETQYF.

The chain employs TRBV7-9 and TRBJ2-7; perhaps TRBD1 as D (6 bases). The CDR3 totals 15 residues. The V gene lost 3 bases and the J gene lost 0 bases, with 12 bases spanning the gap. The germline CDR1 and CDR2 sequences are SEHNR and FQNEAQ (reference sequence). DNA for the CDR3: TGTGCCAGCAGCTTCCACGGACAGAGCTCCTACGAGCAGTACTTC. Translation gives CASSFHGQSSYEQYF.

The chain recombines TRBV5-6 with TRBJ2-7; possible D gene TRBD1, 6 bases. CDR1 and CDR2 (germline): SGHDT, YYEEEE. V was clipped by 3 bases and J by 1 base, with 14 bases between them. This CDR3 has 15 amino acids. CDR3 amino acids: CASSWIGQGSYEQYF. CDR3 bases: TGTGCCAGCAGCTGGATCGGGCAGGGGTCCTACGAGCAGTACTTC. Supplemented by reference TRBV5-6 and TRBJ2-7, the full variable domain reads DAGVTQSPTHLIKTRGQQVTLRCSPKSGHDTVSWYQQALGQGPQFIFQYYEEEERQRGNFPDRFSGHQFPNYSSELNVNALLLGDSALYLCASSWIGQGSYEQYFGPGTRLTVT.

The chain recombines TRBV10-1 with TRBJ2-1, with 10 positions matching TRBD2. The CDR3 extends over 16 amino acids. Germline CDR1 WNHNN, CDR2 SYGVQD (reference sequence). The V segment lost 6 bases and the J segment 9 bases; nucleotides outside the gene matches: 14. The CDR3 region has the DNA TGCGCCAGCAGCCGTTTCTCTAGCGGGAGAGGGAGTGAGCAGTTCTTC. It encodes CASSRFSSGRGSEQFF.

This clone occurred once. The chain links TRBV7-3 to TRBJ2-2; 9 nucleotides agree with TRBD2. The CDR3 contains 16 residues. The ends lost 5 bases at V and 2 bases at J; junction bases unmatched: 6. CDR1 SGHTA and CDR2 FQGTGA come from the germline V gene. For the CDR3, the DNA is TGTGCCAGCAGCAAGCGGGAGGCCGACAACACCGGGGAGCTGTTTTTT. Translating it yields CASSKREADNTGELFF.

This chain uses TRBV2 with TRBJ2-3, with TRBD1 matching over 9 bases. The V gene's germline CDR1 is SNHLY and CDR2 FYNNEI. The CDR3 consists of 16 residues. The V and J ends lost 8 bases and 0 bases, in that order; junction bases with no gene match: 9. CDR3 loop: CASLGRQGESTDTQYF. The CDR3 DNA reads TGTGCCAGCTTAGGCCGACAGGGGGAGAGCACAGATACGCAGTATTTT.

The chain uses TRBV4-2 and TRBJ2-1, with TRBD2 matching over 9 bases. V trimming: 6 bases; J trimming: 8 bases; junction bases outside the gene matches: 11. Looked up from germline, CDR1 is LGHNA and CDR2 is YNFKEQ. This CDR3 is 15 amino acids long. The chain's CDR3 is CASRLSGGGGDEQFF. The CDR3 coding sequence is TGTGCCAGCAGACTTAGCGGGGGCGGGGGGGATGAGCAGTTCTTC.

The rearrangement links TRBV28 to TRBJ1-2; 10 nucleotides match TRBD1. The CDR3 extends over 15 amino acids. Looked up from germline, CDR1 is MDHEN and CDR2 is SYDVKM. V lost 0 bases to trimming and J lost 4 bases; unmatched junction nucleotides: 2. This chain's CDR3 is CASSLWWDRGYGYTF. CDR3 nucleotide sequence: TGTGCCAGCAGTTTATGGTGGGACAGGGGCTATGGCTACACCTTC.

The chain joins TRBV6-6 to TRBJ2-3; the match to TRBD2 covers 11 bases. The CDR3 runs 16 residues. The germline V gene has CDR1 MNHNY and CDR2 SVGAGI (reference sequence). The V segment lost 6 bases and the J segment 3 bases; nucleotides outside the gene matches: 8. The CDR3 coding sequence is TGTGCCAGCAGAGACCTAGCGGGAGGATTGACAGATACGCAGTATTTT. Its protein product is CASRDLAGGLTDTQYF.

The chain joins TRBV2 to TRBJ2-7, with 7 positions matching TRBD1. V shed 7 bases and J 4 bases; nucleotides not matched to a gene: 7. CDR1 is SNHLY, CDR2 FYNNEI, per germline. The CDR3 consists of 13 residues. The CDR3 spells CASKGDRVYEQYF. The CDR3 coding sequence is TGTGCCAGCAAAGGAGACAGGGTATACGAGCAGTACTTC.

This clone was detected once. The J gene is TRBJ2-4, the V gene TRBV5-1; no clear D. V gave up 0 bases and J gave up 6 bases, with 7 bases separating them. The CDR3 length is 13 residues. Per the germline V gene, CDR1 is SGHRS and CDR2 is YFSETQ. The DNA of the CDR3 is TGCGCCAGCAGCTTGGGGGCCCTAAACATTCAGTACTTC. Protein product: CASSLGALNIQYF.

The V and J genes are TRBV27 and TRBJ2-7; 7 nucleotides agree with TRBD2. The CDR3 length is 14 residues. Germline CDR1 and CDR2: MNHEY and SMNVEV (reference sequence). Unmatched junction bases numbered 5, after V lost 4 bases and J lost 2 bases. CDR3 sequence (DNA): TGTGCCAGCAGTTCTCCGGGACTACCCTACGAGCAGTACTTC. Encoded protein: CASSSPGLPYEQYF.

The chain links TRBV7-6 to TRBJ2-7; 10 positions agree with TRBD1. CDR1 is SGHVS and CDR2 is FNYEAQ in the germline V gene. This CDR3 has 22 amino acids. Trimming took 4 bases from V and 2 from J; bases not matched to a gene: 26. The CDR3 region has the DNA TGTGCCAGCAGCTCCCTCACCGGACCGGGGGATATGGGACAGGGGACAGCCTACGAGCAGTACTTC. Translating gives CASSSLTGPGDMGQGTAYEQYF.